This T cell receptor beta chain was sequenced for a study of OX40 agonist ivuxolimab in advanced cancers. A note on the overall study: The costimulatory receptor OX40 (CD134) was targeted by ivuxolimab, a fully human IgG2 agonistic monoclonal antibody. Intravenous ivuxolimab was administered to patients every 2 weeks at six dose levels: 0.01, 0.1, 0.3, 1.5, 3 and 10 mg/kg. Of the approximately 54 dose-escalation patients, hepatocellular carcinoma was present in 19, melanoma in roughly 15, renal cell carcinoma in 9 and head and neck cancer in 9. A male proportion of almost 85% and a mean age of approximately 55 years, ranging from 23 to 79, were recorded for the dose-escalation cohort. Prior anti-PD-1, anti-PD-L1 or anti-CTLA-4 therapy was permitted, and 40% to 50% of dose-escalation patients had received checkpoint inhibitors. Partial responses occurred in three dose-escalation patients, of whom one had hepatocellular carcinoma and two had cutaneous melanoma. Peripheral TCRbeta sequencing was intended to test whether TCR sequence diversity was altered and clonal T-cell expansion was caused by ivuxolimab. The paper covers the monotherapy dose-escalation part of the phase I ivuxolimab trial, which included N of about 50 patients.

V lost 0 bases and J lost 0 bases; the stretch between them is 12 bases long. The germline V gene provides CDR1 MGHRA and CDR2 YSYEKL. The CDR3 numbers 18 residues from cysteine through phenylalanine. The entry retains the CDR3 DNA only, 54 bases that are in frame from base 1. The trial excluded patients who had a history of autoimmune disease or who were on systemic immunosuppression. In every dose cohort, peripheral blood was drawn for TCR sequencing at baseline, cycle 4 day 1, and cycle 7 day 1. The samples were drawn from a first-in-human, open-label, multicenter phase I dose-escalation trial of ivuxolimab. Adults with locally advanced or metastatic head and neck squamous cell, hepatocellular, melanoma or renal cell carcinoma were enrolled in the trial. Before TCR sequencing, CD4+ and CD8+ T cells were separately sorted from peripheral blood. For this clone: What this receptor recognizes is not known. No much larger clone exists at a distance of one base, and base qualities are not known.

General findings and caveats noted by the study authors: On average, CD8+ T cells showed more expanded clones than CD4+ T cells after ivuxolimab. Partial responders in the 0.1-3.0 mg/kg groups had among the lowest normalized peripheral clonal expansion, especially among CD8+ T cells. Low levels of normalized T-cell clonal expansion were also seen in some patients who did not respond. Antigen specificity was not determined for the clonally expanded peripheral T cells. Clonal expansion of both CD4+ and CD8+ blood T cells was observed from baseline to week 6 at doses 0.1 to 3.0 mg/kg.

To sequence the TCRbeta CDR3 region, genomic DNA was isolated from the sorted cells. The immunoSEQ Assay was used to sequence the TCRbeta CDR3 regions. What TCRdb holds here is the immuneACCESS table cut down to in-frame rearrangements. Part of the clones is not present; checked against another copy, under half of the missing clones reflect an unresolved V gene, and the others are unexplained. This sample lists 70,000 to 95,000 clones; less than 90% were detected once. Over 10% of the sample is taken by the ten largest. This clonotype originated in an adult with an advanced solid tumor such as melanoma, head and neck, liver or kidney cancer. The input for sequencing was CD4+ or CD8+ T cells sorted from blood, taken in a trial of the OX40 agonist ivuxolimab. The chain couples TRBV4-1 to TRBJ2-6; the D gene lacks a confident call. The DNA sequence is given as TGCGCCAGCAGCCAAGATCCCCCCCGGAACTCTGGGGCCAACGTCCTGACTTTC. Its product reads: CASSQDPPRNSGANVLTF.